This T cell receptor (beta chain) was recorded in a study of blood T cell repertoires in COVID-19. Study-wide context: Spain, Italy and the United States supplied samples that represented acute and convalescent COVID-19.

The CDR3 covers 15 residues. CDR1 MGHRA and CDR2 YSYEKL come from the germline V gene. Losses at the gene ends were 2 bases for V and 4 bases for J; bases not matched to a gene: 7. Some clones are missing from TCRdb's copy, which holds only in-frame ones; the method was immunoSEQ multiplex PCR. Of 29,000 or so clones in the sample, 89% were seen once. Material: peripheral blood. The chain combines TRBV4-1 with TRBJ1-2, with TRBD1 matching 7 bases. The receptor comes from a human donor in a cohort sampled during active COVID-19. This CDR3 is CASSQPPRGVYGYTF. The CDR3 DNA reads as TGCGCCAGCAGCCAACCCCCCAGGGGGGTCTATGGCTACACCTTC.